Listed below are T cell receptor beta chains from one sample, sequenced in a study of blood T cell repertoires in COVID-19. Clones were sequenced by immunoSEQ multiplex PCR, and TCRdb holds only the in-frame ones, with some missing. The sample lists about 160,000 clones; approximately 86% were seen once. Sequenced input: peripheral blood. These receptor sequences come from a man aged 65 to 85 with acute or convalescent COVID-19. Each CDR3 is given with its conserved first and last residue. The D gene is left open where the match is weak. Expanded clones are given a class, and other clones once, few, many or no size at all.

j_call d_call clone_size v_call cdr3_nt cdr3_aa
TRBJ2-4 . . TRBV6-5 TGTGCCAGCAGTTACGGGCCCGAAAACATTCAGTACTTC CASSYGPENIQYF
TRBJ1-3 . . TRBV18 TGTGCCAGCTCACCAGAGAATCGAAACAGCCTCTCTGGAAACACCATATATTTT CASSPENRNSLSGNTIYF
TRBJ1-6 TRBD1 . TRBV5-4 TGTGCCAGCAGCTTGGGACAGGGTGGGAATTCACCCCTCCACTTT CASSLGQGGNSPLHF
TRBJ1-2 . . TRBV6-5 TGTGCCAGCAGTTACTCGCCAGGTGATGGCTACACCTTC CASSYSPGDGYTF
TRBJ2-1 . . TRBV11-3 TGTGCCAGCAGCTTCGGCAGGGAAAATGAGCAGTTCTTC CASSFGRENEQFF
TRBJ1-4 TRBD1 . TRBV5-1 TGCGCCAGCAGCTGGGACAGGGCGACGACTAATGAAAAACTGTTTTTT CASSWDRATTNEKLFF
TRBJ2-2 TRBD1 . TRBV18 TGTGCCAGCTCACCGGGACAGGGATCCGGGGAGCTGTTTTTT CASSPGQGSGELFF
TRBJ2-2 . . TRBV2 TGTGCCAGCTCCCGGAGAGGGGGACCTTCGAACACCGGGGAGCTGTTTTTT CASSRRGGPSNTGELFF
TRBJ1-5 . . TRBV27 TGTGCCAGCAGTTTAATACCCAGGGACAATCAGCCCCAGCATTTT CASSLIPRDNQPQHF
TRBJ2-1 TRBD1 . TRBV5-5 TGTGCCAGCAGCTCCGGGACAGGATCCTACAATGAGCAGTTCTTC CASSSGTGSYNEQFF
TRBJ1-1 TRBD1 . TRBV11-2 TGTGCCAGCAGCCCCGGGACAGGACATATTTTCACTGAAGCTTTCTTT CASSPGTGHIFTEAFF
TRBJ2-1 TRBD2 . TRBV9 TGTGCCAGCAGCGTAGAACAGCGGGAGTACAATGAGCAGTTCTTC CASSVEQREYNEQFF
TRBJ1-1 TRBD1 . TRBV7-3 TGTGCCAGCAGCCCCGGACAGGGCGCTGAAGCTTTCTTT CASSPGQGAEAFF
TRBJ1-5 . once TRBV7-9 TGTGCCATCGCGGCCATAGATAGCAATCAGCCCCAGCATTTT CAIAAIDSNQPQHF
TRBJ2-5 . . TRBV4-2 TGTGCCAGCAGCCAAGTTTTCGGAGGACAAGAGACCCAGTACTTC CASSQVFGGQETQYF
TRBJ2-1 TRBD2 . TRBV19 TGTGCCAGTAGTCTCCGACTAGCGGGAGCAAACAATGAGCAGTTCTTC CASSLRLAGANNEQFF
TRBJ2-1 TRBD2 . TRBV24-1 TGTGCCACCAGTGTTAGCGGGAATGATGAGCAGTTCTTC CATSVSGNDEQFF
TRBJ2-7 . . TRBV25-1 TGTGCCAGCAGTGACTATTACGAGCAGTACTTC CASSDYYEQYF
TRBJ2-7 . few TRBV3-1/TRBV3-2 TGTGCCAGCAGCCAGGATACCCAGCGGATCTACGAGCAGTACTTC CASSQDTQRIYEQYF
TRBJ1-4 . . TRBV9 TGTGCCAGCAGCGCCACCTCAGGGCAGGGAGGCGAAAAACTGTTTTTT CASSATSGQGGEKLFF
TRBJ2-1 TRBD2 . TRBV15 TGTGCCACCAGCAGAGATAGTAGCGGGAGTGGCAATGAGCAGTTCTTC CATSRDSSGSGNEQFF
TRBJ2-3 . . TRBV6-6 TGTGCCAGCAGTTACGCCCCCAGTTACGGGGATACGCAGTATTTT CASSYAPSYGDTQYF
TRBJ2-5 TRBD2 . TRBV6-2/TRBV6-3 TGTGCCAGCAGTTCGGCTAGCGGGAACGGAGAGACCCAGTACTTC CASSSASGNGETQYF
TRBJ1-2 TRBD1 once TRBV5-1 TGCGCCAGCAGCCCTACGCTCGACAGGGGTGGAAATGGCTACACCTTC CASSPTLDRGGNGYTF
TRBJ1-5 TRBD1 . TRBV24-1 TGTGCCACCCGCCGCACTTTCCTGGACAGGGGGAATCCTCAGCCCCAGCATTTT CATRRTFLDRGNPQPQHF
TRBJ2-1 . few TRBV9 TGTGCCAGCAGCGTAGTAGCGGCTGAATTAAATGAGCAGTTCTTC CASSVVAAELNEQFF
TRBJ2-6 . . TRBV5-1 TGCGCCAGCAGCTTCCCAAGCGCCTCTGGGGCCAACGTCCTGACTTTC CASSFPSASGANVLTF
TRBJ1-5 . . TRBV3-1/TRBV3-2 TGTGCCAGCAGCCAAGATGGCGGGAATCAGCCCCAGCATTTT CASSQDGGNQPQHF
TRBJ1-2 TRBD1 . TRBV5-6 TGTGCCAGCAGCTTGTTTCCCGACAGGGGAGGCGGCTACACCTTC CASSLFPDRGGGYTF
TRBJ2-2 TRBD2 . TRBV28 TGTGCCAGCACCCCTTCCCGGGGACTAGCGAGCACCGGGGAGCTGTTTTTT CASTPSRGLASTGELFF
TRBJ2-1 TRBD2 few TRBV19 TGTGCCAGTAGTAGCAGCGGGAGTATTCTGTTCTTC CASSSSGSILFF
TRBJ1-5 . . TRBV18 TGTGCCAGCTCACCACCGCCAGGACAGCCCCAGCATTTT CASSPPPGQPQHF
TRBJ2-3 . . TRBV7-2 TGTGCCAGCAGCCCCGTTGCGGGCCGCACAGATACGCAGTATTTT CASSPVAGRTDTQYF
TRBJ1-3 TRBD1 . TRBV6-1 TGTGCCAGCAGTGAGGACAGGGGAAACACCATATATTTT CASSEDRGNTIYF
TRBJ2-2 TRBD2 . TRBV5-3 TGTGCCAGAAGCTTGGGACTAGCGGGAGGAACCGGGGAGCTGTTTTTT CARSLGLAGGTGELFF
TRBJ2-1 . . TRBV6-6 TGTGCCAGCAGTTACTCGAGTCCAGCAGGTGAGCAGTTCTTC CASSYSSPAGEQFF
TRBJ2-2 . . TRBV24-1 TGTGCCACGACTCCTGGGGGGACAGACAACACCGGGGAGCTGTTTTTT CATTPGGTDNTGELFF
TRBJ2-3 TRBD1 . TRBV24-1 TGTGCCACCAGTGATTTTGTTTCGAAGCCGGGACAGGGAGTGAGGACAGATACGCAGTATTTT CATSDFVSKPGQGVRTDTQYF
TRBJ2-4 TRBD2 . TRBV3-1/TRBV3-2 TGTGCCAGCAGCCAAGTGGTTAGCGGGAGTCCAAACATTCAGTACTTC CASSQVVSGSPNIQYF
TRBJ2-7 . once TRBV28 TGTGCCACGACACTCGGGGGAGAGCAGTACTTC CATTLGGEQYF
TRBJ1-2 . . TRBV5-8 TGTGCCAGCAGCTTCCGCGCCCCGGGGGACTATGGCTACACCTTC CASSFRAPGDYGYTF
TRBJ1-2 . . TRBV28 TGTGCCAGCAGTTCAACAGGGTACTTCAGCTATGGCTACACCTTC CASSSTGYFSYGYTF
TRBJ2-3 TRBD1 once TRBV28 TGTGCCAGCAGTCCACCGGGACAGGGTCGTATACGCACTCAGTATTTT CASSPPGQGRIRTQYF
TRBJ2-3 . . TRBV7-3 TGTGCCAGCAGCTTAATGGGTGGGACTCTCACAGATACGCAGTATTTT CASSLMGGTLTDTQYF
TRBJ2-3 TRBD2 . TRBV18 TGTGCCAGCTCACCATTTACTAGCGGGAGCTCAGATACGCAGTATTTT CASSPFTSGSSDTQYF
TRBJ2-7 TRBD1 once TRBV6-6 TGTGCCAGCAGCCACTCCCGGGACAGGGTTGGAGGGACGGGTTTCGAGCAGTACTTC CASSHSRDRVGGTGFEQYF
TRBJ2-1 TRBD2 . TRBV19 TGTGCCAGTAGCAAACTAGCGGGAGAGCGCAATGAGCAGTTCTTC CASSKLAGERNEQFF
TRBJ2-7 . . TRBV5-5 TGTGCCAGCAGCTTGGTCTGGGGCCACGAGCAGTACTTC CASSLVWGHEQYF
TRBJ2-1 . . TRBV11-3 TGTGCCAGCAGCCACACAGTGGGTGAGCAGTTCTTC CASSHTVGEQFF